The source of this TCR beta chain is a study of regulatory T cells in long-lasting Graves disease. Per germline, CDR1 MDHEN and CDR2 SYDVKM. J gave up 9 bases and V 2 bases, and 7 bases lay outside the gene matches. This CDR3 has 14 residues. With iRepertoire HTBI primers and Arm-PCR of CDR3 regions, TCR beta libraries were built. TCRdb ran MiXCR on the multiplex PCR reads and lists one entry per CDR3 protein. The sample carries some 340,000 distinct CDR3 sequences, roughly 24% recorded once. This clonotype has ten or more counts. Stated time point: persistent/refractory GD, antithyroid drugs over 5 years with positive TRAb. The TCR library was made from RNA extracted from PBMCs.

The rearrangement joins TRBV28 to TRBJ2-5; the match to TRBD1 covers 9 bases. The sequencing here drew on peripheral blood mononuclear cells (PBMCs), taken when the disease was refractory, from a patient treated with antithyroid drugs. The source is a woman between 40 and 55 years old with Graves disease. The CDR3 sequence: CASSLTGTGSSQYF. CDR3 DNA sequence: TGTGCCAGCAGTTTAACCGGGACAGGGAGTTCCCAGTACTTC.